The 2 T cell receptor beta chains presented below share a single source sample, sequenced in a study of CD8 T cells in Susac syndrome. The authors reverse transcribed roughly 0.5 to 1 ug RNA with random hexamers. TCRdb re-called the immunoSEQ multiplex PCR reads through MiXCR, storing one row per CDR3 protein. The data show around 170,000 distinct CDR3 sequences, 95% seen once. The material sequenced was CD8+ T cells from PBMCs. These receptors originate from a human donor with Susac syndrome.

J is TRBJ2-1 and V is TRBV6-1; 8 nucleotides align to TRBD1. The V segment lost 2 bases and the J segment 8 bases; nucleotides outside the gene matches: 5. Germline V gene sequence: CDR1 MNHNS, CDR2 SASEGT. The CDR3 runs to 14 residues. The CDR3 DNA reads as TGTGCCAGCAGTGAATCGGACAGGGTAGATGAGCAGTTCTTC. It is translated as CASSESDRVDEQFF.

This clonotype was observed a single time. This sequence joins TRBV20-1 and TRBJ2-1; D tentatively fits TRBD1 or TRBD2 (6 bases each). Trimming shortened V by 6 bases and J by 6 bases, and 15 bases separated the two germline ends. The CDR3 has 13 amino acids. Germline V gene data show CDR1 as DFQATT and CDR2 as SNEGSKA (reference sequence). DNA of the CDR3: TGCAGTGCCACCCTCGAGGGGGGCAATGAGCAGTTCTTC. It encodes CSATLEGGNEQFF.